Sequencing of this T cell receptor (beta chain) was carried out in a study of blood T cell repertoires in COVID-19. The method was immunoSEQ multiplex PCR; TCRdb's version includes in-frame clones alone and lacks a portion of them. This table holds about 240,000 clones, 75% to 90% found once. The CDR3 has 14 residues. Germline CDR1 reads SGHRS; CDR2 reads YFSETQ. Between the trimmed V and J ends, which lost 0 bases and 2 bases, there was a span of 9 bases. Sequenced sample: peripheral blood. The genes are TRBV5-1 and TRBJ2-7, with TRBD1 as a possible D gene (5 bases). The TCR was taken from a man in his sixties who had recovered from COVID-19. In DNA form, the CDR3 reads TGCGCCAGCAGCTTGGAGGCAGGGACCTACGAGCAGTACGTC. It codes for CASSLEAGTYEQYV.